Each of the 18 T cell receptor beta chains below was sequenced from the same sample in a study of shared clonotypes between healthy human individuals. TCRdb keeps only in-frame clones here, not all; method: immunoSEQ multiplex PCR. The table records 2 million to 2.5 million clones, nearly 97% of them present only once. The specimen sequenced was naive CD4+ T cells sorted from blood. Stated subset: CD45RA+ positively selected. These receptors were taken from a man between 18 and 29 years old in good health.

The V gene is TRBV12-5, the J gene TRBJ2-5; 13 bases align to TRBD2. The V and J ends lost 0 bases and 5 bases, in that order; junction bases with no gene match: 12. The CDR3 loop spans 19 amino acids. Germline V gives CDR1 LGHNT, CDR2 FRNRAP. In DNA, the CDR3 is TGTGCTAGTGGTTTGGTACAGAAACGACTAGCGGGAGGAGGGGAGACCCAGTACTTC. This encodes CASGLVQKRLAGGGETQYF.

Remarks on this clone: The sample has other DNA sequences that encode this CDR3 too. V and J are TRBV7-2 and TRBJ2-7; 7 bases line up with TRBD1. V lost 3 bases, J lost 2 bases, and 4 bases stayed unmatched. Looked up from germline, CDR1 is SGHTA and CDR2 is FQGNSA. This CDR3 region has 14 residues. The CDR3 coding sequence is TGTGCCAGCAGCTTGTACAGGGGCCCCTACGAGCAGTACTTC. Its translation is CASSLYRGPYEQYF. The complete variable domain, with remaining parts taken from reference TRBV7-2 and TRBJ2-7, reads GAGVSQSPSNKVTEKGKDVELRCDPISGHTALYWYRQSLGQGLEFLIYFQGNSAPDKSGLPSDRFSAERTGGSVSTLTIQRTQQEDSAVYLCASSLYRGPYEQYFGPGTRLTVT.

The V gene is TRBV28, the J gene TRBJ1-2; weak D call: TRBD1 (6 bases). There are 13 residues in the CDR3. Trimming left V 6 bases short and J 1 base short, with 9 bases between. From germline, CDR1 is MDHEN and CDR2 SYDVKM. CDR3 sequence (DNA): TGTGCCAGCAGCGTGGGACATAACTATGGCTACACCTTC. It translates to CASSVGHNYGYTF.

The gene calls are TRBV7-2 and TRBJ2-1, with TRBD1 as a possible D gene (5 bases). V gave up 5 bases and J gave up 7 bases, with 12 bases separating them. CDR3 length: 13 amino acids. Germline V CDR1 and CDR2: SGHTA, FQGNSA. The CDR3 region is CASSKKGPNEQFF. CDR3 in DNA: TGTGCCAGCAGCAAAAAGGGGCCGAATGAGCAGTTCTTC.

The CDR3 nucleotides read TGTGCCAGCAGTTTATCCTCAGGGGGCTCATTTAACTATGGCTACACCTTC. This encodes CASSLSSGGSFNYGYTF. The chain is built from TRBV27 and TRBJ1-2; 8 bases match TRBD1. The length of the CDR3 is 17 residues. V trimming: 0 bases; J trimming: 1 base; junction bases outside the gene matches: 7. Per germline, CDR1 MNHEY and CDR2 SMNVEV (reference sequence).

The V call is TRBV29-1, the J call TRBJ1-4; maybe TRBD1 (6 bases). Trimming took off 6 bases at V and 4 bases at J, with 15 bases between the two ends. Germline V lookup: CDR1 SQVTM, CDR2 ANQGSEA. The CDR3 runs 14 residues. In nucleotides, the CDR3 is TGCAGCGTCCTCTTAGGACAGATTAATGAAAAACTGTTTTTT. Its protein product is CSVLLGQINEKLFF.

This chain joins TRBV7-2 and TRBJ2-1; D not resolved. The V end was cut by 2 bases, the J end by 4 bases, with 12 bases between. Germline values: CDR1 SGHTA, CDR2 FQGNSA. The CDR3 is 15 residues long. The CDR3 reads CASSLRSRTYNEQFF. CDR3 sequence (DNA): TGTGCCAGCAGCTTACGATCTAGAACTTACAATGAGCAGTTCTTC.

The chain is built from TRBV11-2 and TRBJ2-5; 9 bases match TRBD1. The CDR3 is 14 residues long. The germline V gene encodes CDR1 SGHAT and CDR2 FQNNGV. J gave up 5 bases and V 5 bases, and 6 bases lay outside the gene matches. The CDR3: CASSITGGLETQYF. The CDR3 coding sequence is TGTGCCAGCAGCATCACAGGGGGCTTGGAGACCCAGTACTTC.

This sequence joins TRBV27 and TRBJ2-7, with 8 nucleotides matching TRBD1. Losses at the gene ends were 7 bases for V and 5 bases for J; bases not matched to a gene: 13. This CDR3 contains 15 residues. Per the germline V gene, CDR1 is MNHEY and CDR2 is SMNVEV (reference sequence). CDR3 protein: CASTLSADRVNEQYF. The CDR3 DNA reads TGTGCCAGCACCCTTTCGGCGGACAGGGTTAACGAGCAGTACTTC.

The chain is built from TRBV5-1 and TRBJ2-7; D could derive from TRBD1 or TRBD2 (5 bases each). The V gene's germline CDR1 is SGHRS and CDR2 YFSETQ. Trimming removed 0 bases at V and 5 bases at J, with 15 bases between. The CDR3 contains 15 residues. The CDR3: CASSLASGPFDEQYF. The DNA of the CDR3 is TGCGCCAGCAGCTTGGCCTCGGGGCCTTTTGACGAGCAGTACTTC. Full variable domain (outside the CDR3, taken from reference TRBV5-1 and TRBJ2-7): KAGVTQTPRYLIKTRGQQVTLSCSPISGHRSVSWYQQTPGQGLQFLFEYFSETQRNKGNFPGRFSGRQFSNSRSEMNVSTLELGDSALYLCASSLASGPFDEQYFGPGTRLTVT.

The chain carries TRBV7-9 and TRBJ2-3; 7 bases map to TRBD1. With 1 base clipped from V and 14 bases from J, the junction kept 9 bases outside the gene matches. Germline CDR1 and CDR2: SEHNR and FQNEAQ (reference sequence). The CDR3 covers 13 residues. CDR3 nucleotide sequence: TGTGCCAGCAGCTTAGACGGACAGGTACTTTCGTATTTT. Protein sequence: CASSLDGQVLSYF.

The rearrangement uses TRBV7-9 and TRBJ1-1; TRBD1 is a possible D gene (5 bases). The CDR3 has 14 residues. Between the trimmed V and J ends, which lost 4 bases and 6 bases, there was a span of 15 bases. In germline, CDR1 is SEHNR, CDR2 FQNEAQ (reference sequence). This CDR3 reads CASSSLLAGPEAFF. The DNA for the CDR3 is TGTGCCAGCAGCTCTTTGCTTGCAGGGCCTGAAGCTTTCTTT.

The V gene is TRBV30, the J gene TRBJ1-4, with TRBD1 matching 7 bases. CDR3 length equals 14 residues. Trimming removed 6 bases from V and 4 bases from J; junction bases left unmatched: 8. Germline V gives CDR1 GTSNPN, CDR2 SVGIG (reference sequence). The CDR3 loop reads CACQAGTDNEKLFF. The CDR3 region has the DNA TGTGCCTGCCAGGCCGGGACAGATAATGAAAAACTGTTTTTT.

The chain recombines TRBV21-1 with TRBJ1-1; TRBD1 was called by the table and not checked on the DNA. TRBV21-1 corresponds to a pseudogene. This CDR3 has 15 residues. This CDR3 is CASRGPQGRKTEAFF. In DNA form, the CDR3 reads TGTGCCAGCAGAGGCCCTCAGGGGAGAAAGACTGAAGCTTTCTTT.

This clone was detected once. The chain couples TRBV27 to TRBJ2-7; D not resolved. With 2 bases removed from V and 4 bases from J, the gap between germline ends came to 9 bases. This CDR3 contains 13 residues. In germline, CDR1 is MNHEY, CDR2 SMNVEV (reference sequence). CDR3 region: CASSLVTGYEQYF. The CDR3 nucleotides read TGTGCCAGCAGTTTAGTGACTGGATACGAGCAGTACTTC.

V usage is TRBV18 and J usage is TRBJ1-3; D not resolved. The CDR3 is 15 amino acids. Per germline, CDR1 KGHSH and CDR2 LQKENI. Trimming took off 6 bases at V and 0 bases at J, with 12 bases between the two ends. CDR3 nucleotide sequence: TGTGCCAGCTCCCCCCTCGCGGCCTCTGGAAACACCATATATTTT. Protein: CASSPLAASGNTIYF.

About this clone: Other DNA sequences in this sample translate to the same CDR3. V usage is TRBV6-1 and J usage is TRBJ1-2; no clear D gene. From germline, CDR1 is MNHNS and CDR2 SASEGT. The V end was cut by 1 base, the J end by 4 bases, with 4 bases between. The CDR3 totals 12 residues. The CDR3 sequence: CASSEGSYGYTF. The CDR3 nucleotides are TGTGCCAGCAGTGAAGGTAGCTATGGCTACACCTTC.

V is TRBV4-2 and J is TRBJ2-3, with D tentatively TRBD2 (5 bases). This CDR3 spans 14 amino acids. Germline V gene sequence: CDR1 LGHNA, CDR2 YNFKEQ. V was cut by 4 bases and J by 4 bases, with 12 bases left in between. As DNA, the CDR3 is TGTGCCAGCAGCCTCGAGGGCCCCCCAGATACGCAGTATTTT. Its translation: CASSLEGPPDTQYF.